This TCR beta chain emerged from a study of breast tumors, draining lymph nodes, adjacent tissues. Findings of the study overall: The data were judged consistent with most tumor T cells coming from lymph node and expanding in tumor.

This clonotype has ten or more counts. Its antigen remains unknown. TCRdb re-analysed the multiplex PCR reads in MiXCR, keeping a single row per CDR3 protein. The repertoire holds about 180,000 distinct CDR3 sequences, with more than 25% as singletons. The CDR3 loop spans 13 amino acids. CDR1 is DFQATT and CDR2 is SNEGSKA in the germline V gene (reference sequence). V trimming: 6 bases; J trimming: 8 bases; junction bases outside the gene matches: 12. Samples came from axillary lymph nodes draining the breast cancer. The chain employs TRBV20-1 and TRBJ1-2; 7 bases fit TRBD1. This TCR was sampled from a female donor with breast cancer. Some clones in this sample may be carry-over from other donors' samples. What was sequenced was axillary lymph node tissue. CDR3 region: CSAHLTGALGYTF. The CDR3 region has the DNA TGCAGTGCCCATCTTACAGGGGCCTTAGGCTACACCTTC.